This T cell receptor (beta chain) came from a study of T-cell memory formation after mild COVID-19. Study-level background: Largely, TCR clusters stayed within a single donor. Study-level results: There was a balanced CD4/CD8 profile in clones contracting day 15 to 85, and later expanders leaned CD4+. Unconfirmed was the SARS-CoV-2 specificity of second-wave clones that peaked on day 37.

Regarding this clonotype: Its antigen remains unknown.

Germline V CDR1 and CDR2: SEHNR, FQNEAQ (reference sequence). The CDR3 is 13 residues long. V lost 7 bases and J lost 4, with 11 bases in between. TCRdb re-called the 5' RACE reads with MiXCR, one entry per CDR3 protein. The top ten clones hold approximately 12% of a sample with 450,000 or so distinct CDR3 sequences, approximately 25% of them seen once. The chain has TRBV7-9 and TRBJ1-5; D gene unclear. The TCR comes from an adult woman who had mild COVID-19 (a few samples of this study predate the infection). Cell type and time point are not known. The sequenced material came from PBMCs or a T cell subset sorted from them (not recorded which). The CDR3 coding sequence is TGTGCCAGCAACAATCTTGTGAATCAGCCCCAGCATTTT. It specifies CASNNLVNQPQHF.